The TCR beta chain described here comes from a study of siplizumab effects on memory and regulatory T cells. Study-level results: Versus more than 25% in controls, the mappable alloreactive CD4+ clones averaged roughly 69% Treg-derived with siplizumab.

Worth noting for this clone: Its antigen is unknown.

CDR3 length: 13 residues. In germline, CDR1 is SGHRS, CDR2 YFSETQ. Between the trimmed V and J ends, which lost 2 bases and 4 bases, there was a span of 8 bases. Profiling relied on immunoSEQ multiplex PCR, and the TCRdb table lists in-frame clones only, not all of them. The sample holds 65,000 to 70,000 clones, 80% to 90% seen once. This chain uses TRBV5-1 with TRBJ2-3; unclear D gene. The receptor's source is a human donor in good health. The specimen sequenced was Tregs sorted from blood. The CDR3 region has the DNA TGCGCCAGCAGCTTTGGCGGATCAGATACGCAGTATTTT. Translated, it gives CASSFGGSDTQYF.